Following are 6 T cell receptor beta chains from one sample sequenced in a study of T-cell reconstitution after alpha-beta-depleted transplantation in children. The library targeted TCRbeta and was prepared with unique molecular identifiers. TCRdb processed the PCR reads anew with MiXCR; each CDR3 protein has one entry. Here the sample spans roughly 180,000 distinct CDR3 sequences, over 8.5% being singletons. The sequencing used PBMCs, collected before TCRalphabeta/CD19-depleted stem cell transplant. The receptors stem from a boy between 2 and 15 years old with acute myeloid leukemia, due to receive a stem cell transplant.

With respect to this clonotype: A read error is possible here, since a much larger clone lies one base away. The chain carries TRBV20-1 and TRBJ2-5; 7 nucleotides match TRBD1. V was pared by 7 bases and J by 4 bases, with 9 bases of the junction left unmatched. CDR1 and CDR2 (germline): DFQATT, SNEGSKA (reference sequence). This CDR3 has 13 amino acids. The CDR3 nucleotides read TGCAGTGTTCACCTCAGGACAGGAGAGACCCAGTACTTC. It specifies CSVHLRTGETQYF.

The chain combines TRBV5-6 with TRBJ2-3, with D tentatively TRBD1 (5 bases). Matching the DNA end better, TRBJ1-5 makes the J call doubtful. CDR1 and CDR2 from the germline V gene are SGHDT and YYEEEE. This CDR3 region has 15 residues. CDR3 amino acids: CASSLAGGYTDTQHF. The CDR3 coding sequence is TGTGCCAGCAGCTTGGCCGGGGGGTACACAGATACGCAGCATTTT.

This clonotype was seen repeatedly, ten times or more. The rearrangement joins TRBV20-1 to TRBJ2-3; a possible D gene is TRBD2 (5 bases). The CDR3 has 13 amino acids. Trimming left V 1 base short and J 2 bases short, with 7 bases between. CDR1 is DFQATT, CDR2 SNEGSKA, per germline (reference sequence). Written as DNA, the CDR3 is TGCAGTGCTAGAGGGAGGTTCACAGATACGCAGTATTTT. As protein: CSARGRFTDTQYF.

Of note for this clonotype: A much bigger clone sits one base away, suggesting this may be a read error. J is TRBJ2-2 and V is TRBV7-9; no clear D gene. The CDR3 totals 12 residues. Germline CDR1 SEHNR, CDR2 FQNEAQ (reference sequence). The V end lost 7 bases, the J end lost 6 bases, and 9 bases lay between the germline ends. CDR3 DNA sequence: TGTGCCAGCATCTGGGTTCCCGGGGAGCTGTTTTTT. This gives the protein CASIWVPGELFF.

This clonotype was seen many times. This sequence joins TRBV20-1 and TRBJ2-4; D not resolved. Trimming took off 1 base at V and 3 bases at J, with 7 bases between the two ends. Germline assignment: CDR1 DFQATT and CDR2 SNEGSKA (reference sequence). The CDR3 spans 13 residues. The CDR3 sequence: CSARAHDKNIQYF. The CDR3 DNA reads TGCAGTGCTAGAGCCCACGACAAAAACATTCAGTACTTC.

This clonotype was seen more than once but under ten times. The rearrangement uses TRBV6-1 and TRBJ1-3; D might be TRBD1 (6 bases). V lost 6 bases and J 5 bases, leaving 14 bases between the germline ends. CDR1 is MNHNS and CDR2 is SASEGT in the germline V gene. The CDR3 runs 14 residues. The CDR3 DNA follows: TGTGCCAGCAGCCCGAGGGACACTCGAAACACCATATATTTT. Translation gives CASSPRDTRNTIYF.